This note documents a single TCR beta chain sequence. Its antigen remains unknown. This sample is drawn from a study of T cell clonotyping in hematopoietic cell transplantation. Blood collection times were about day -28 and days 30, 100, 180 posttransplant. The protocol was immunoSEQ multiplex PCR, while the TCRdb copy is restricted to in-frame clones and leaves out a portion. The profile covers roughly 13,000 clones, with 70% to 80% appearing a single time and 14% to 15% taken by the ten largest. The V end lost 6 bases, the J end lost 7 bases, and 18 bases lay between the germline ends. Germline-derived CDR1 and CDR2 are MNHEY and SVGAGI. The CDR3 length is 15 residues. Findings and caveats of the study: Higher Inverse Simpson Index values in graft donor and pretransplant recipient predicted broader posttransplant TCR diversity. Recipient TCR diversity dropped after transplant; expanded clonotypes rose from day 30 to 180. At the given depth, recipient repertoires were over 95% de novo clonotypes.

The chain joins TRBV6-5 to TRBJ1-4; D possibly corresponds to TRBD1 (5 bases). The input for sequencing was peripheral blood mononuclear cells, taken 180 days after allogeneic stem cell transplant. The origin of this receptor is a male patient over 55 who had an allogeneic stem cell transplant from an unrelated donor, so the T cells may come from the graft donor. Some clones in this sample may be carry-over from other donors' samples. The CDR3 loop is CASRGVGGGSEKLFF. DNA for the CDR3: TGTGCCAGCAGGGGCGTCGGGGGGGGTAGTGAAAAACTGTTTTTT.